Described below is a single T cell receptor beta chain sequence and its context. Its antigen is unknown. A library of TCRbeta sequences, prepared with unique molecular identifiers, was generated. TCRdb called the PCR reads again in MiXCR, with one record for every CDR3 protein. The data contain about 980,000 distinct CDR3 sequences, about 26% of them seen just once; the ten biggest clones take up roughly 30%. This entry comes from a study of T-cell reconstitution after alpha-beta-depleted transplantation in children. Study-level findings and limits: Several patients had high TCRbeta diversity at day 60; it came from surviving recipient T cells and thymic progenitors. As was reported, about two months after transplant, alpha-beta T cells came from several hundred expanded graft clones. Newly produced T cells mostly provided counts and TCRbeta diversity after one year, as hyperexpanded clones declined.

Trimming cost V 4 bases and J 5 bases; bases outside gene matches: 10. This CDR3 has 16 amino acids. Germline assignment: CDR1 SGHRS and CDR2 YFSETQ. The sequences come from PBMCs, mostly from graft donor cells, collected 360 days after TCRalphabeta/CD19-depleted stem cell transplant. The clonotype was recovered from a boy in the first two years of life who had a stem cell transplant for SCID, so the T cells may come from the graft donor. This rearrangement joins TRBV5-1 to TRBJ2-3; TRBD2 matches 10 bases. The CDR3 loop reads CASSPPAGLAVDTQYF. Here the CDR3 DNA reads TGCGCCAGCAGCCCCCCCGCCGGACTAGCGGTAGATACGCAGTATTTT.